This is a list of T cell receptor beta chains from one sample in a study of cytomegalovirus exposure and HLA in healthy donors. TCRdb's table, derived via immunoSEQ multiplex PCR, lists solely in-frame clones and lacks some. This table lists some 200,000 clones. Sequenced: PBMCs. Receptor source: a girl aged 2 to 10 in good health and CMV-seropositive. The CDR3 runs from the conserved cysteine through the conserved F or W. Fields, in order: V gene, J gene, D gene, CDR3 protein, CDR3 DNA. The D gene is left open where the match is weak.

>TRBV27|TRBJ2-1|TRBD2
CASSLSSGNNEQFF
TGTGCCAGCAGTTTGTCTAGCGGGAACAATGAGCAGTTCTTC
>TRBV27|TRBJ2-7|TRBD1
CASSLSGNRGTPYEQYF
TGTGCCAGCAGTTTATCGGGAAACAGGGGGACCCCCTACGAGCAGTACTTC
>TRBV29-1|TRBJ1-2|TRBD1
CSVAEQGSGYTF
TGCAGCGTTGCAGAACAGGGGAGCGGCTACACCTTC
>TRBV28|TRBJ1-5|NA
CASGDLRNQPQHF
TGTGCCAGCGGGGACTTACGAAATCAGCCCCAGCATTTT
>TRBV15|TRBJ2-7|NA
CATSRDRGGLAAGAREQYF
TGTGCCACCAGCAGAGATCGGGGCGGACTCGCGGCAGGGGCACGTGAGCAGTACTTC
>TRBV29-1|TRBJ2-3|TRBD2
CSVAQLAGVADTQYF
TGCAGCGTTGCCCAACTAGCGGGAGTGGCAGATACGCAGTATTTT
>TRBV4-2|TRBJ1-2|TRBD1
CASSQGQGGYGYTF
TGTGCCAGCAGCCAGGGACAGGGAGGCTATGGCTACACCTTC
>TRBV11-2|TRBJ1-6|TRBD1
CASSLTGESPLHF
TGTGCCAGCAGCTTAACAGGGGAATCACCCCTCCACTTT
>TRBV6-5|TRBJ2-1|TRBD2
CASSAGLAGGKQFF
TGTGCCAGCAGTGCCGGACTAGCGGGAGGCAAGCAGTTCTTC
>TRBV25-1|TRBJ1-5|TRBD1
CASSEHSGQGGNQPQHF
TGTGCCAGCAGTGAACACTCGGGACAGGGGGGCAATCAGCCCCAGCATTTT
>TRBV5-4|TRBJ2-3|NA
CASSMDSLTDTQYF
TGTGCCAGCAGCATGGACAGCCTCACAGATACGCAGTATTTT
>TRBV14|TRBJ2-7|NA
CASSQARGFGQYF
TGTGCCAGCAGCCAAGCAAGGGGATTCGGGCAGTACTTC
>TRBV29-1|TRBJ2-3|NA
CSVVRVAADTQYF
TGCAGCGTTGTTCGGGTGGCGGCAGATACGCAGTATTTT
>TRBV9|TRBJ2-3|TRBD1
CASSRQGTGLADYTDTQYF
TGTGCCAGCAGCCGCCAAGGGACAGGTTTGGCGGACTACACAGATACGCAGTATTTT
>TRBV27|TRBJ1-5|NA
CASSLRGRNQPQHF
TGTGCCAGCAGTTTAAGGGGTCGCAATCAGCCCCAGCATTTT
>TRBV7-9|TRBJ1-4|TRBD1
CASSFQGEEKLFF
TGTGCCAGCAGCTTCCAGGGGGAAGAAAAACTGTTTTTT
>TRBV28|TRBJ1-6|TRBD1
CASSLRTGWSSPLHF
TGTGCCAGCAGCCTCCGGACAGGGTGGAGTTCACCCCTCCACTTT
>TRBV18|TRBJ1-4|NA
CASSRRERKEKLFF
TGTGCCAGCTCACGCAGGGAAAGGAAAGAAAAACTGTTTTTT
>TRBV5-1|TRBJ2-7|NA
CASSLWGDYEQYF
TGCGCCAGCAGCTTGTGGGGGGACTACGAGCAGTACTTC
>TRBV28|TRBJ2-7|NA
CASSPPPSYEQYF
TGTGCCAGCAGTCCCCCTCCTAGCTACGAGCAGTACTTC
>TRBV28|TRBJ2-7|TRBD2
CASRHGGLAGGYEQYF
TGTGCCAGCAGGCATGGCGGACTAGCGGGAGGGTACGAGCAGTACTTC
>TRBV18|TRBJ2-7|NA
CASSPLTGYEQYF
TGTGCCAGCTCACCACTGACAGGCTACGAGCAGTACTTC
>TRBV6-1|TRBJ2-7|NA
CASSTLPGQPPEQYF
TGTGCCAGCAGTACACTGCCGGGACAACCTCCGGAGCAGTACTTC
>TRBV7-2|TRBJ2-1|TRBD2
CASQTSGNWGTEQFF
TGTGCCAGCCAGACTAGCGGGAATTGGGGCACTGAGCAGTTCTTC
>TRBV15|TRBJ2-7|NA
CATSRNHQIYEQYF
TGTGCCACCAGCAGGAATCACCAGATCTACGAGCAGTACTTC
>TRBV2|TRBJ1-4|TRBD1
CASSETGQGSNEKLFF
TGTGCCAGCAGTGAGACAGGACAGGGATCTAATGAAAAACTGTTTTTT
>TRBV6-1|TRBJ2-6|TRBD1
CASSEAGTGVWSSGANVLTF
TGTGCCAGCAGTGAAGCGGGGACAGGGGTATGGAGCTCTGGGGCCAACGTCCTGACTTTC